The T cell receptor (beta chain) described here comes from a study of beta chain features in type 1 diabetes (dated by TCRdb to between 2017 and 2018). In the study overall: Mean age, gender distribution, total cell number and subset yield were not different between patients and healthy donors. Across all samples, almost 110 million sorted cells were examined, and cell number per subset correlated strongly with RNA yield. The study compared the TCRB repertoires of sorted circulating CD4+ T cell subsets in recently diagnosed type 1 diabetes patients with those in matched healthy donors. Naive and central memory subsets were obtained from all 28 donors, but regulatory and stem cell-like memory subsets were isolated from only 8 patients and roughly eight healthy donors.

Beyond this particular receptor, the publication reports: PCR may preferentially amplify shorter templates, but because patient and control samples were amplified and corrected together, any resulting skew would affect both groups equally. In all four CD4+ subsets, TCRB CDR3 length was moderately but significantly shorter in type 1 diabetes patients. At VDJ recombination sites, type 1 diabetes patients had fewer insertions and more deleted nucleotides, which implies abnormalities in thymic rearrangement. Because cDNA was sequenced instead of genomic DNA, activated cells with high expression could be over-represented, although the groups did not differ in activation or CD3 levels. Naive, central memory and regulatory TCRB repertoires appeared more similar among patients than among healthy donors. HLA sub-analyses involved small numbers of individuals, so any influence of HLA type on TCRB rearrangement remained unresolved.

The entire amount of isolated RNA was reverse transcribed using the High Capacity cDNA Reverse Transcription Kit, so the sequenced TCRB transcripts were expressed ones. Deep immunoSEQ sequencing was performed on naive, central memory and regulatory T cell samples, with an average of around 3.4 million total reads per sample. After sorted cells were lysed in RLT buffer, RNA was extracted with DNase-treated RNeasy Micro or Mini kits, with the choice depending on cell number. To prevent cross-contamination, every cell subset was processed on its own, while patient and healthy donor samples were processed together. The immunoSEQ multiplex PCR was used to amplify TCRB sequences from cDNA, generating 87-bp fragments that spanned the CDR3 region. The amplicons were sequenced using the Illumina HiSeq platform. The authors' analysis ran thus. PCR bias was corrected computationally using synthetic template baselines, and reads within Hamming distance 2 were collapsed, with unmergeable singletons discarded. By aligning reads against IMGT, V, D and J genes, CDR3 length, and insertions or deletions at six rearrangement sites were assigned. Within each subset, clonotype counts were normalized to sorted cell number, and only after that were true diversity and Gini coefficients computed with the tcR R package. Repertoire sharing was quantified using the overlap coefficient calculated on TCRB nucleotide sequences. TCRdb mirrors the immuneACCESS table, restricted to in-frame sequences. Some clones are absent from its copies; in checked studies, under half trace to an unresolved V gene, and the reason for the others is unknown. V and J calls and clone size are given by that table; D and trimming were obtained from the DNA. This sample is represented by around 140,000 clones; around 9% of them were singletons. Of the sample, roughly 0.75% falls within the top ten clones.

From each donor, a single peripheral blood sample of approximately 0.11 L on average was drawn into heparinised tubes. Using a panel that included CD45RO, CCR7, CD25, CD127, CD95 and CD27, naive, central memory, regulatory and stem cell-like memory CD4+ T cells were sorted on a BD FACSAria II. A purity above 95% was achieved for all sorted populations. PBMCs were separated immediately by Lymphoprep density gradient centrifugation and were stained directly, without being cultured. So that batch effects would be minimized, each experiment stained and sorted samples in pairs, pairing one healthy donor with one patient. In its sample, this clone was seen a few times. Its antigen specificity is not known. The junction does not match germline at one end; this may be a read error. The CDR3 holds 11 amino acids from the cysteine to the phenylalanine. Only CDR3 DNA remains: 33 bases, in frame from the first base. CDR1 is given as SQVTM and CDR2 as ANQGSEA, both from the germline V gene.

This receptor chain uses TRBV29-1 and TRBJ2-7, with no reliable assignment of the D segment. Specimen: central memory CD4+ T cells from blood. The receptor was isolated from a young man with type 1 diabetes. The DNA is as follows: TGCAGCGTAGAAGGGCGGTACGAGCAGTACTTC. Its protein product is CSVEGRYEQYF.